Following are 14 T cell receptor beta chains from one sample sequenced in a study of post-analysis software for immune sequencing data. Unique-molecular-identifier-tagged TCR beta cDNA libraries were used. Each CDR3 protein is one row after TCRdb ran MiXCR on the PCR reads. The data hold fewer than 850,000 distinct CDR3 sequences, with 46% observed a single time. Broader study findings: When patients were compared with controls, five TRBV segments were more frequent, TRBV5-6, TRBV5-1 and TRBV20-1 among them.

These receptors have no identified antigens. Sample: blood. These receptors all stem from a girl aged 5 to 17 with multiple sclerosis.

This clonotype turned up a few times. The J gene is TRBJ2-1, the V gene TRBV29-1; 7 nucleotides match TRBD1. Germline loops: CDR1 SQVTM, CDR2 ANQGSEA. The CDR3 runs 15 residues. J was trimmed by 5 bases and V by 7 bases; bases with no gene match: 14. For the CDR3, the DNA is TGCAGCGCGAAAGCAGGGGGACATCCTAACAATGAGCAGTTCTTC. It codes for CSAKAGGHPNNEQFF.

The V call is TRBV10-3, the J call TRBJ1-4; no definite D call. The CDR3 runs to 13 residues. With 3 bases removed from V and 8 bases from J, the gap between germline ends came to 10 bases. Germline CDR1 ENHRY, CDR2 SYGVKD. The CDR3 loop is CAISDQLGEKLFF. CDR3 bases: TGTGCCATCAGTGATCAACTGGGGGAAAAACTGTTTTTT.

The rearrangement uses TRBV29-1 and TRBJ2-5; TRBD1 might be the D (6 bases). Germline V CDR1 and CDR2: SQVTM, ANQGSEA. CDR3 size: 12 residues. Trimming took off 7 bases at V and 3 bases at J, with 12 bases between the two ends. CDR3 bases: TGCAGCGGAAAGGACAGCGAAGAGACCCAGTACTTC. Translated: CSGKDSEETQYF.

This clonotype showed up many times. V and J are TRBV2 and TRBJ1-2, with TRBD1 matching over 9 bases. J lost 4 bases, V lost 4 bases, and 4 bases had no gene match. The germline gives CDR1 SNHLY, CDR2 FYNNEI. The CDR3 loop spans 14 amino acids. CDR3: CASSVRDRVYGYTF. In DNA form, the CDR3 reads TGTGCCAGCAGTGTTCGGGACAGGGTCTATGGCTACACCTTC. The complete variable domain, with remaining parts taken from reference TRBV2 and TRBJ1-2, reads EPEVTQTPSHQVTQMGQEVILRCVPISNHLYFYWYRQILGQKVEFLVSFYNNEISEKSEIFDDQFSVERPDGSNFTLKIRSTKLEDSAMYFCASSVRDRVYGYTFGSGTRLTVV.

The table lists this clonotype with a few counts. DNA for the CDR3: TGTGCCAGCAGTTACTCGTCTAGCGGGGACAATGAGCAGTTCTTC. Translating gives CASSYSSSGDNEQFF. V and J are TRBV6-5 and TRBJ2-1, with TRBD2 matching 9 bases. Germline lookup yields CDR1 MNHEY and CDR2 SVGAGI. The CDR3 is 15 residues long. Unmatched junction bases numbered 2, after V lost 0 bases and J lost 5 bases.

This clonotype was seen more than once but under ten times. The CDR3 bases are TGTGCCAGCAGCTTAGCCCTCTCCCATCGGCGGTTAGATACGCAGTATTTT. It codes for CASSLALSHRRLDTQYF. The chain recombines TRBV7-9 with TRBJ2-3; D gene unclear. Trimming left V 0 bases short and J 5 bases short, with 18 bases between. The CDR3 extends over 17 amino acids. CDR1 is SEHNR and CDR2 is FQNEAQ in the germline V gene (reference sequence).

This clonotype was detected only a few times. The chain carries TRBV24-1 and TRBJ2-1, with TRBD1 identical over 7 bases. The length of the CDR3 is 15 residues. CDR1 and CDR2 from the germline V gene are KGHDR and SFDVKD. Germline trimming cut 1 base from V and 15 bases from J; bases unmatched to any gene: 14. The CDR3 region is CATSDLPSDRVGWFF. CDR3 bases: TGTGCCACCAGTGATTTACCCTCTGACAGGGTGGGTTGGTTCTTC.

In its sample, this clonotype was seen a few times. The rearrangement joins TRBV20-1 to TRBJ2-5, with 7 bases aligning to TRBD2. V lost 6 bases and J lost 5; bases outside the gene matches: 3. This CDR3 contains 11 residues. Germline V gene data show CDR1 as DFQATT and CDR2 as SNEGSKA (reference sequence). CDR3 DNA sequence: TGCAGTGCGTCAGCGGGGGAGACCCAGTACTTC. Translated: CSASAGETQYF.

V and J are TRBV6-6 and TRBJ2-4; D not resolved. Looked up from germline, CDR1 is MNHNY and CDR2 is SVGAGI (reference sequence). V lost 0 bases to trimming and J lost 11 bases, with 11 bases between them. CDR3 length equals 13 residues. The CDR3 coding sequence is TGTGCCAGCAGTTACTCGACCGATACCGTTCAGTACTTC. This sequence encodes CASSYSTDTVQYF.

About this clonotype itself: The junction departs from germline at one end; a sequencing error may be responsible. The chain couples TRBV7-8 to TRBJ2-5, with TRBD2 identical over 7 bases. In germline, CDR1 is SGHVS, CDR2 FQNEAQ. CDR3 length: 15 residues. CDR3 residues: CANSYWGGGQETQYF. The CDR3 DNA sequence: TGTGCCAACAGCTACTGGGGCGGGGGCCAAGAGACCCAGTACTTC.

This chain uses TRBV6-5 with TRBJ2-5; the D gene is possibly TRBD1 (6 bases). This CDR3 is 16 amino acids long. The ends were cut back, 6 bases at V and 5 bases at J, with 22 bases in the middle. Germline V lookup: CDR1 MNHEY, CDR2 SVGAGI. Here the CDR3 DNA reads TGTGCCAGCAGGACCTACAAAGGGGACATCGGGGAGACCCAGTACTTC. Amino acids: CASRTYKGDIGETQYF.

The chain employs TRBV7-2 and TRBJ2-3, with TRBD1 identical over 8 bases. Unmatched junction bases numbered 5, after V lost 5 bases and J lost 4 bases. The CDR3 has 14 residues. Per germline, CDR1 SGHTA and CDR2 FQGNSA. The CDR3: CASSRDRSSDTQYF. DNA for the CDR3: TGTGCCAGCAGCCGGGACAGGTCGTCAGATACGCAGTATTTT.

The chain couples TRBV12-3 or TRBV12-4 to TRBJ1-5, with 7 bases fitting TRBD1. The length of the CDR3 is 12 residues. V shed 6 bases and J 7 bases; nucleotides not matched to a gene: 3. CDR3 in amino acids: CASRYRGQPQHF. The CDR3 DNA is TGTGCCAGCAGGTACAGGGGACAGCCCCAGCATTTT.

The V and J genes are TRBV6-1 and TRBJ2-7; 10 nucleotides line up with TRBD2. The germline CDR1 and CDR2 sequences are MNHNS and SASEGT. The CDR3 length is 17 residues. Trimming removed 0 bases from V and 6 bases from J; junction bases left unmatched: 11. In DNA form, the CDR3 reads TGTGCCAGCAGTGAAGCGGGATCTAGCGGGAGTCGGGCCGAGCAGTACTTC. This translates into CASSEAGSSGSRAEQYF.